This TCR beta chain was sequenced for a study of T-cell reconstitution after alpha-beta-depleted transplantation in children. As it was prepared, the TCRbeta library received unique molecular identifiers. TCRdb re-called the PCR reads through MiXCR, storing one row per CDR3 protein. The sample holds a few hundred thousand distinct CDR3 sequences, 15% to 20% seen once. Germline CDR1 and CDR2: LNHNV and YYDKDF (reference sequence). V was clipped by 3 bases and J by 4 bases; unmatched bases: 3. The length of the CDR3 is 13 residues. This clonotype was observed at least ten times. The TCR was taken from a boy in the first two years of life who had a stem cell transplant for Wiskott-Aldrich syndrome, so the T cells may come from the graft donor. V is TRBV15 and J is TRBJ2-7; 7 bases match TRBD2. Sample: PBMCs, mostly from graft donor cells, taken 360 days after TCRalphabeta/CD19-depleted stem cell transplant. The CDR3: CATSSSSGYEQYF. The CDR3 DNA reads as TGTGCCACCAGCAGTTCTAGCGGTTACGAGCAGTACTTC.